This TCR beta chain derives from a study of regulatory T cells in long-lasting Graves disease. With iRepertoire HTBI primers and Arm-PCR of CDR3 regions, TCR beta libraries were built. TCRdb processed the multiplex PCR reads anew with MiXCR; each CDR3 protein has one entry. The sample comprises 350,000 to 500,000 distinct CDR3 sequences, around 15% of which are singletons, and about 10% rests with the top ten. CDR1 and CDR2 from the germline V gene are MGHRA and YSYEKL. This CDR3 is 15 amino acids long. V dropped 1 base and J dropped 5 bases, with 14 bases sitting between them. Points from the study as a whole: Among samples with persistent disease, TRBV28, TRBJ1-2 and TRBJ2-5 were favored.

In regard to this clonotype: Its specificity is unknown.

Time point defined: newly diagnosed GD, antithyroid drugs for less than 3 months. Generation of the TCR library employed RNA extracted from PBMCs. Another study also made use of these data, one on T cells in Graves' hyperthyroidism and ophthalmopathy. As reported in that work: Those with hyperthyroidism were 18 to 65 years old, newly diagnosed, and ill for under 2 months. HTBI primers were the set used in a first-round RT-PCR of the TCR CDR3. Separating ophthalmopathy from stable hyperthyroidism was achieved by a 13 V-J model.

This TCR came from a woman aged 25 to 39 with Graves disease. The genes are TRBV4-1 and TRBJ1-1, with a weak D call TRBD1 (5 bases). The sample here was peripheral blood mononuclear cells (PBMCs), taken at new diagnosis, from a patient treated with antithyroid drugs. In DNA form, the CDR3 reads TGCGCCAGCAGCCAAGCAGGGTTGGGGAGGACTGAAGCTTTCTTT. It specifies CASSQAGLGRTEAFF.